The text below deals with one T cell receptor beta chain. A much larger clone is a single base away; this may be a read error. Each CDR3 protein gets one entry after TCRdb re-called the reads with MiXCR. The sample yields 150,000 or so distinct CDR3 sequences, approximately 5.9% seen once. These data come from a study of T cell repertoires in cytomegalovirus infection. In the study overall: From public TCR beta signatures came an indication of both CMV infection and matching HLA type.

This CDR3 comprises 13 residues. CDR1 and CDR2 (germline): LNHDA, SQIVND (reference sequence). The sample was PBMCs. The clonotype originates from a human donor in good health (CMV status not recorded). Some clones in this sample may be carry-over from other donors' samples. The chain carries TRBV19 and TRBJ2-5; TRBD1 might be the D (6 bases). The CDR3 protein is CASSGGLREAQYF. DNA of the CDR3: TGTGCCAGTAGTGGGGGCCTCCGAGAGGCCCAGTACTTC.